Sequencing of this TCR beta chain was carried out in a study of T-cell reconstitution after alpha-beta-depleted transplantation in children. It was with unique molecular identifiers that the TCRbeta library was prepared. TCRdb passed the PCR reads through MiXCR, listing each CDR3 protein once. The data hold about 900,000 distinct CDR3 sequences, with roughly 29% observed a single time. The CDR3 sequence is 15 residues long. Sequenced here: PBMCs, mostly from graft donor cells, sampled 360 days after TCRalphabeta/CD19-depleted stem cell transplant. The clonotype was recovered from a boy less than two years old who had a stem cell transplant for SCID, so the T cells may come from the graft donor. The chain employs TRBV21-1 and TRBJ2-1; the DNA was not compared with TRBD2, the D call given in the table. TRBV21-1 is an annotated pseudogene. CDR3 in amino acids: CASSNTSGGYNEQFF. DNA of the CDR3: TGTGCCAGCAGCAACACTAGCGGGGGCTACAATGAGCAGTTCTTC.